Presented here are 19 T cell receptor beta chains from one specimen sequenced in a study of T cell responses to AZD1222 COVID-19 vaccine. Libraries were prepared by immunoSEQ multiplex PCR; TCRdb keeps only in-frame clonotypes and omits some of them. The sample shows around 140,000 clones, 80% to 95% of them seen only once. Sequences were derived from peripheral blood, sampled 28 days after the second AZD1222 dose. All receptors come from an adult who received the AZD1222 COVID-19 vaccine.

The chain couples TRBV9 to TRBJ1-2, with a tentative D call TRBD1 (5 bases). This CDR3 region has 15 residues. CDR1 is SGDLS and CDR2 is YYNGEE in the germline V gene. V gave up 0 bases and J gave up 4 bases, with 13 bases separating them. CDR3 DNA: TGTGCCAGCAGCGTAGCTCAGTCGGGGCTCTATGGCTACACCTTC. It translates to CASSVAQSGLYGYTF.

J is TRBJ2-1 and V is TRBV10-3; perhaps TRBD2 as D (5 bases). The CDR3 spans 13 residues. Per germline, CDR1 ENHRY and CDR2 SYGVKD. V lost 4 bases and J lost 5, with 9 bases in between. In nucleotides, the CDR3 is TGTGCCATCAGTGTGGTACTAGACAATGAGCAGTTCTTC. Amino acids: CAISVVLDNEQFF.

This chain uses TRBV7-2 with TRBJ1-5, with TRBD1 identical over 7 bases. Unmatched junction bases numbered 6, after V lost 4 bases and J lost 3 bases. CDR3 length: 15 residues. Germline CDR1 SGHTA, CDR2 FQGNSA. CDR3 sequence (DNA): TGTGCCAGCAGCTCATGGACAGGAGCCAATCAGCCCCAGCATTTT. Amino acid sequence: CASSSWTGANQPQHF.

The genes are TRBV4-3 and TRBJ1-1; perhaps TRBD1 as D (6 bases). The CDR3 has 14 amino acids. Germline V gives CDR1 LGHNA, CDR2 YSLEER. Trimming removed 1 base from V and 6 bases from J, with 12 bases in between. CDR3 nucleotides: TGCGCCAGCAGCCAAGTGAGGGGGTTCGCTGAAGCTTTCTTT. As protein: CASSQVRGFAEAFF.

Only one count was recorded for this clone. The rearrangement joins TRBV29-1 to TRBJ1-2; D not certain. This CDR3 spans 13 amino acids. Germline V gene sequence: CDR1 SQVTM, CDR2 ANQGSEA. V was pared by 6 bases and J by 4 bases, with 15 bases between. CDR3 amino acids: CSVKGQESYGYTF. The DNA of the CDR3 is TGCAGCGTAAAAGGCCAGGAATCCTATGGCTACACCTTC.

V is TRBV28 and J is TRBJ1-6; D is ambiguous. The V end was cut by 3 bases, the J end by 7 bases, with 16 bases between. This CDR3 contains 16 residues. Germline V CDR1 and CDR2: MDHEN, SYDVKM. CDR3 protein: CASSFPQRDRNSPLHF. CDR3 nucleotides: TGTGCCAGCAGTTTCCCCCAGAGGGATCGCAATTCACCCCTCCACTTT.

The genes are TRBV25-1 and TRBJ2-1; a possible D gene is TRBD1 (6 bases). Per the germline V gene, CDR1 is MGHDK and CDR2 is SYGVNS. V was clipped by 1 base and J by 4 bases, with 14 bases between them. The CDR3 runs to 16 residues. DNA for the CDR3: TGTGCCAGCAGTGAATGGGAGACAGGACGGTACAATGAGCAGTTCTTC. Protein: CASSEWETGRYNEQFF.

The V call is TRBV7-2, the J call TRBJ1-1; 8 bases are shared with TRBD1. Per the germline V gene, CDR1 is SGHTA and CDR2 is FQGNSA. This CDR3 contains 14 residues. V shed 4 bases, J shed 4 bases, and the junction held 5 bases outside the gene matches. The CDR3 reads CASSWRTGPTEAFF. In DNA, the CDR3 is TGTGCCAGCAGCTGGCGGACAGGGCCCACTGAAGCTTTCTTT.

The chain is built from TRBV7-3 and TRBJ2-1, with unresolved D. CDR1 is SGHTA, CDR2 FQGTGA, per germline. The CDR3 consists of 16 residues. V lost 2 bases and J 0 bases, leaving 11 bases between the germline ends. Here the CDR3 reads CASSLGLRSSYNEQFF. In nucleotides, the CDR3 is TGTGCCAGCAGCTTAGGGCTGAGAAGCTCCTACAATGAGCAGTTCTTC.

This clone appeared a few times. This chain links TRBV11-2 with TRBJ2-7, with D perhaps being TRBD1 or TRBD2 (5 bases each). The CDR3 length is 12 residues. V lost 5 bases to trimming and J lost 4 bases, with 9 bases between them. Germline V gives CDR1 SGHAT, CDR2 FQNNGV. The CDR3 is CASSRDRYEQYF. CDR3 nucleotide sequence: TGTGCCAGCAGCAGGGACCGTTACGAGCAGTACTTC.

On this clone itself: Other DNA sequences in the same sample also yield this CDR3. The chain uses TRBV15 and TRBJ2-7, with D maybe TRBD1 (6 bases). The CDR3 sequence is 14 residues long. With 1 base removed from V and 2 bases from J, the gap between germline ends came to 9 bases. Germline CDR1 reads LNHNV; CDR2 reads YYDKDF (reference sequence). CDR3 loop: CATSRGSGAYEQYF. The CDR3 DNA follows: TGTGCCACCAGCAGAGGGTCAGGGGCCTACGAGCAGTACTTC.

The chain uses TRBV27 and TRBJ1-1, with no clear D. Trimming pared 3 bases from V and 1 base from J, leaving 6 bases between. This CDR3 spans 13 amino acids. Per the germline V gene, CDR1 is MNHEY and CDR2 is SMNVEV (reference sequence). CDR3 in DNA: TGTGCCAGCAGTTTTTCAAGGAACACTGAAGCTTTCTTT. Its translation is CASSFSRNTEAFF.

The rearrangement uses TRBV9 and TRBJ1-6; tentative D call: TRBD1 (6 bases). V dropped 3 bases and J dropped 5 bases, with 18 bases sitting between them. This CDR3 spans 17 amino acids. The V gene's germline CDR1 is SGDLS and CDR2 YYNGEE. The CDR3 is CASSALVRTANNSPLHF. CDR3 DNA sequence: TGTGCCAGCAGCGCCCTAGTCCGGACAGCGAATAATTCACCCCTCCACTTT. Complete variable domain (other parts from reference TRBV9 and TRBJ1-6): DSGVTQTPKHLITATGQRVTLRCSPRSGDLSVYWYQQSLDQGLQFLIQYYNGEERAKGNILERFSAQQFPDLHSELNLSSLELGDSALYFCASSALVRTANNSPLHFGNGTRLTVT.

The chain recombines TRBV2 with TRBJ2-7; 9 bases agree with TRBD1. V lost 4 bases and J lost 6; bases outside the gene matches: 10. Looked up from germline, CDR1 is SNHLY and CDR2 is FYNNEI. The CDR3 spans 15 residues. CDR3 sequence (DNA): TGTGCCAGCAGTGTCAACCCCGGGACAGGGTTCGAGCAGTACTTC. It encodes CASSVNPGTGFEQYF. Based on the CDR3 plus reference TRBV2 and TRBJ2-7, the full variable domain is EPEVTQTPSHQVTQMGQEVILRCVPISNHLYFYWYRQILGQKVEFLVSFYNNEISEKSEIFDDQFSVERPDGSNFTLKIRSTKLEDSAMYFCASSVNPGTGFEQYFGPGTRLTVT.

The rearrangement links TRBV19 to TRBJ2-1; D not resolved. The CDR3 contains 16 residues. Germline CDR1 LNHDA, CDR2 SQIVND (reference sequence). Deletions cut 5 bases from V and 0 bases from J, with 14 bases between. The CDR3 sequence is CASSSLAASSYNEQFF. CDR3 in DNA: TGTGCCAGTAGTTCCCTGGCAGCGAGCTCCTACAATGAGCAGTTCTTC.

This chain uses TRBV30 with TRBJ2-3, with no clear D. Trimming cost V 7 bases and J 0 bases, with 11 bases left between them. Germline-derived CDR1 and CDR2 are GTSNPN and SVGIG (reference sequence). This CDR3 has 13 residues. Here the CDR3 reads CASSFSSTDTQYF. In DNA, the CDR3 is TGTGCCTCGTCCTTTTCTAGCACAGATACGCAGTATTTT. The complete variable domain, with remaining parts taken from reference TRBV30 and TRBJ2-3, reads SQTIHQWPATLVQPVGSPLSLECTVEGTSNPNLYWYRQAAGRGLQLLFYSVGIGQISSEVPQNLSASRPQDRQFILSSKKLLLSDSGFYLCASSFSSTDTQYFGPGTRLTVL.

The chain links TRBV7-9 to TRBJ2-1, with 9 nucleotides matching TRBD2. The germline gives CDR1 SEHNR, CDR2 FQNEAQ (reference sequence). This CDR3 comprises 16 residues. J was trimmed by 1 base and V by 5 bases; bases with no gene match: 6. CDR3 nucleotide sequence: TGTGCCAGCAGCCCCACGGGACTAGCTTCCTACAATGAGCAGTTCTTC. It encodes CASSPTGLASYNEQFF.

Comments on this clone: Possible read error: a much larger clone is one base away. The chain recombines TRBV6-5 with TRBJ1-5; no firm D call. This CDR3 is built from 13 residues. Per germline, CDR1 MNHEY and CDR2 SVGAGI. V gave up 2 bases and J gave up 2 bases, with 4 bases separating them. DNA of the CDR3: TGTGCCAGCAGTTACGAGGGCAATCAGCCCCAGCATTTT. Protein: CASSYEGNQPQHF.

The chain employs TRBV4-3 and TRBJ2-7, with D tentatively TRBD2 (6 bases). Germline loops: CDR1 LGHNA, CDR2 YSLEER. Trimming pared 2 bases from V and 3 bases from J, leaving 14 bases between. The CDR3 has 15 amino acids. CDR3: CASSQRRDLVYEQYF. In nucleotides, the CDR3 is TGCGCCAGCAGCCAACGAAGGGACTTAGTCTACGAGCAGTACTTC.